This record covers a single T cell receptor beta chain. What it recognizes is unknown. There are 13 residues in the CDR3. With 2 bases removed from V and 1 base from J, the gap between germline ends came to 8 bases. The germline CDR1 and CDR2 sequences are SQVTM and ANQGSEA. The entry originates in a study of T-cell memory formation after mild COVID-19. Each CDR3 protein is one row after TCRdb ran MiXCR on the 5' RACE reads. Seen here are around 390,000 distinct CDR3 sequences, about 15% observed once, and the top ten hold 20% to 25%. Regarding the study as a whole: Memory from before infection featured some responding clones, which suggests cross-reactive memory joined. Contracting CD8+ clones were enriched in EMRA, CD4+ mainly in CM and EM.

The V and J genes are TRBV29-1 and TRBJ2-5; D gene ambiguous. Sequencing input: PBMCs or a T cell subset sorted from them (not recorded which). The sequence was obtained from a man between 18 and 35 years old who had mild COVID-19 (a few samples of this study predate the infection). Cell type and time point are not known. The CDR3 here is CSVEKSTQETQYF. The CDR3 nucleotides read TGCAGCGTTGAAAAGAGCACCCAAGAGACCCAGTACTTC. Full variable domain (missing parts from reference TRBV29-1 and TRBJ2-5): SAVISQKPSRDICQRGTSLTIQCQVDSQVTMMFWYRQQPGQSLTLIATANQGSEATYESGFVIDKFPISRPNLTFSTLTVSNMSPEDSSIYLCSVEKSTQETQYFGPGTRLLVL.